The rows below give T cell receptor beta chains drawn from one sample of a study of Tregs in tolerant kidney transplant recipients. The protocol was immunoSEQ multiplex PCR, while the TCRdb copy is restricted to in-frame clones and leaves out a portion. This repertoire shows 100,000 to 150,000 clones, roughly 92% found once; its top ten account for roughly 0.61%. Sequencing was performed on CD4+ T cells from blood. These receptors were taken from a human donor in good health. The CDR3 runs from the conserved cysteine through the conserved F or W.

cdr3_aa j_call v_call
CAISESQDLNTEAFF TRBJ1-1 TRBV10-3
CAISARGTSVTDTQYF TRBJ2-3 TRBV10-3
CARRATTGDYNEQFF TRBJ2-1 TRBV5-3
CASSLVLARGTDTQYF TRBJ2-3 TRBV5-1
CASSLTQNGRKAFF TRBJ1-1 TRBV11-2
CASSQGLAGLNTGELFF TRBJ2-2 TRBV4-1
CASSLRPSGGTEAFF TRBJ1-1 TRBV7-3
CATDPGTDNNEQFF TRBJ2-1 TRBV10-1
CASSPRNYGYTF TRBJ1-2 TRBV19
CASSPSTGTSGNTGELFF TRBJ2-2 TRBV18
CASSPGSDEKLFF TRBJ1-4 TRBV18
CASRSYRDADTQYF TRBJ2-3 TRBV13
CASSGRGVEQFF TRBJ2-1 TRBV2
CASSRTTQGRIANEKLFF TRBJ1-4 TRBV5-5
CASSSPYGGEVYEQYF TRBJ2-7 TRBV19
CASSNPGRGPFQETQYF TRBJ2-5 TRBV21-1
CSVVVAGRGEAFF TRBJ1-1 TRBV29-1
CASSGFGPSNNEQFF TRBJ2-1 TRBV2
CASSQDRGQSSYEQYF TRBJ2-7 TRBV4-1
CASSDRVGTEAFF TRBJ1-1 TRBV6-1
CASSIHLSGDNEQFF TRBJ2-1 TRBV18
CASSDSGLAGDPKGNEQFF TRBJ2-1 TRBV6-4
CASSSRTGGAYTPNYGYTF TRBJ1-2 TRBV7-2
CASSRSGRTSSTDTQYF TRBJ2-3 TRBV11-1
CASSLKTGNTEAFF TRBJ1-1 TRBV18
CASRTSGRYEQYF TRBJ2-7 TRBV6-1
CASSLGQGSEKLFF TRBJ1-4 TRBV5-1
CASSPGQSTDTQYF TRBJ2-3 TRBV5-4
CASSEGRDNEQFF TRBJ2-1 TRBV6-1
CAISLTVRDGYTF TRBJ1-2 TRBV10-3
CASSLVSPGLAATDTQYF TRBJ2-3 TRBV11-2
CASKGQGYTEAFF TRBJ1-1 TRBV6-1
CASTPPGQWYGYTF TRBJ1-2 TRBV19
CASSRTGSSTDTQYF TRBJ2-3 TRBV7-7
CSASKETQYF TRBJ2-5 TRBV20-1
CASSLDSIGHTGELFF TRBJ2-2 TRBV11-3
CASSTTGRRGYTF TRBJ1-2 TRBV28
CASNRDGGKETQYF TRBJ2-5 TRBV2
CASSIGGYNEQFF TRBJ2-1 TRBV19
CASSFVAGGPNEQFF TRBJ2-1 TRBV5-1
CAWSETGKSPLHF TRBJ1-6 TRBV30
CASSQVSRRDYEQYF TRBJ2-7 TRBV14
CASSPGPPGANEKLFF TRBJ1-4 TRBV5-1
CASSARLAGAYEQYF TRBJ2-7 TRBV6-5
CASGEVGARGYTF TRBJ1-2 TRBV6-6
CASSPLVAGAYEQYF TRBJ2-7 TRBV18
CASSIDRAYNEQFF TRBJ2-1 TRBV5-4
CASSLVTGVNEKLFF TRBJ1-4 TRBV2
CSVDLPGRVNEQYF TRBJ2-7 TRBV29-1
CASSYDRQGAFF TRBJ2-7 TRBV28
CASSPPGGWGITEAFF TRBJ1-1 TRBV18
CASSEKVARPYNEQFF TRBJ2-1 TRBV6-1
CAWIPRGTNYNEWFF TRBJ2-1 TRBV30
CASSDPLTEQFF TRBJ2-1 TRBV7-9
CASSPTGDGGTEAFF TRBJ1-1 TRBV13